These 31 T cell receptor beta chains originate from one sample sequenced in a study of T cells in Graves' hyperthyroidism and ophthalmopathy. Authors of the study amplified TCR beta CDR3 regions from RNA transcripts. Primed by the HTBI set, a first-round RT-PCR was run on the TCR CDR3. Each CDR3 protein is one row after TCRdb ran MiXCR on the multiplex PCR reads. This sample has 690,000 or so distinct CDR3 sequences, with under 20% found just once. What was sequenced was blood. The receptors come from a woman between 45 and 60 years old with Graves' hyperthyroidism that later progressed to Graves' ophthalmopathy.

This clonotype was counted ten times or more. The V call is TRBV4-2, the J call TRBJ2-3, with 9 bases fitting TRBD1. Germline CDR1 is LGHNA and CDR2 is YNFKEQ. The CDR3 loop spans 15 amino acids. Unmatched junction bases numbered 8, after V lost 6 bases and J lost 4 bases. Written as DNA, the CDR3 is TGTGCCAGCAGACCGGGACAGGGAGTCGCAGATACGCAGTATTTT. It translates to CASRPGQGVADTQYF.

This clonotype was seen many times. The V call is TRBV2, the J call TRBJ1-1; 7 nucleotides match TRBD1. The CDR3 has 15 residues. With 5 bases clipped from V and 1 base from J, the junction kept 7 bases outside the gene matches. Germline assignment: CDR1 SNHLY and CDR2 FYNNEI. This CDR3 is CASSLYRTGNTEAFF. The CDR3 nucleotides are TGTGCCAGCAGTCTCTACCGGACAGGGAACACTGAAGCTTTCTTT.

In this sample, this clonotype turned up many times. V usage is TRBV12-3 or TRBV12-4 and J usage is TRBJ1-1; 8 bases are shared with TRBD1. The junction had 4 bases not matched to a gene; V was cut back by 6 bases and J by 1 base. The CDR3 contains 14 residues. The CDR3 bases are TGTGCCAGCAGGGAAGACAGGGGGAACACTGAAGCTTTCTTT. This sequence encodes CASREDRGNTEAFF.

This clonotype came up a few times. CDR3 nucleotides: TGTGCCAGTAGAGGACAGTTCTACGAGCAGTACTTC. Its protein is CASRGQFYEQYF. The rearrangement links TRBV19 to TRBJ2-7; maybe TRBD1 (6 bases). This CDR3 is 12 amino acids long. The ends were cut back, 6 bases at V and 3 bases at J, with 9 bases in the middle. Per germline, CDR1 LNHDA and CDR2 SQIVND (reference sequence). Filled out from reference TRBV19 and TRBJ2-7, the complete variable domain reads DGGITQSPKYLFRKEGQNVTLSCEQNLNHDAMYWYRQDPGQGLRLIYYSQIVNDFQKGDIAEGYSVSREKKESFPLTVTSAQKNPTAFYLCASRGQFYEQYFGPGTRLTVT.

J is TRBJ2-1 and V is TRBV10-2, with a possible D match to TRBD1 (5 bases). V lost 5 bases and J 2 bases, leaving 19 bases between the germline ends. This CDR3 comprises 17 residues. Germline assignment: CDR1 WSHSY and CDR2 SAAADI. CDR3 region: CASSFSTQGNTYNEQFF. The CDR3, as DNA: TGCGCCAGCAGTTTTTCTACTCAGGGAAATACCTACAATGAGCAGTTCTTC.

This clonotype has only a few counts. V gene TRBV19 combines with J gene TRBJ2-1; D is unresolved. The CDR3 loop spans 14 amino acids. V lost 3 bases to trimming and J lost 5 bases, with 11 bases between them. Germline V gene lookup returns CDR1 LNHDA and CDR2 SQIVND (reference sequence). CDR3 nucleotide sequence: TGTGCCAGTAGTATTGATGGCTTCAACAATGAGCAGTTCTTC. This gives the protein CASSIDGFNNEQFF.

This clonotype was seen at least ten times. Here the CDR3 DNA reads TGTGCCAGCAGCCCCCAACTAGCGGGGGGGCTCAACGAGCAGTACTTC. It yields the protein CASSPQLAGGLNEQYF. The genes are TRBV11-3 and TRBJ2-7; 13 bases are a match to TRBD2. In germline, CDR1 is SGHNT, CDR2 YENEEA. Trimming took 5 bases from V and 5 from J; bases not matched to a gene: 9. This CDR3 has 16 residues.

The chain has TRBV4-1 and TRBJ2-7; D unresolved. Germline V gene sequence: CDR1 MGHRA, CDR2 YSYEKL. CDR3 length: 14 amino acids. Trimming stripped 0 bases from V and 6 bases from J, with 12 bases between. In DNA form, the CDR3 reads TGCGCCAGCAGCCAAGATTTCGGTCTCGGCGAGCAGTACTTC. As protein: CASSQDFGLGEQYF.

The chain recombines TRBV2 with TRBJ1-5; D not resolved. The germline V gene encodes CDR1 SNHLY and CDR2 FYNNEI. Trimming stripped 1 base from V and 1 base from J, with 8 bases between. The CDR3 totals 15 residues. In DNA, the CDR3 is TGTGCCAGCAGTGAAGGGGGTTTAAGCAATCAGCCCCAGCATTTT. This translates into CASSEGGLSNQPQHF. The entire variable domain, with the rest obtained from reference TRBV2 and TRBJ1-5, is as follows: EPEVTQTPSHQVTQMGQEVILRCVPISNHLYFYWYRQILGQKVEFLVSFYNNEISEKSEIFDDQFSVERPDGSNFTLKIRSTKLEDSAMYFCASSEGGLSNQPQHFGDGTRLSIL.

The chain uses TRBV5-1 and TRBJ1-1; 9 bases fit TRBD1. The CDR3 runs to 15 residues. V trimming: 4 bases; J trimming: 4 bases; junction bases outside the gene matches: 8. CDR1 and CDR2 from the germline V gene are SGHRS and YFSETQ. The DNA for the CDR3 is TGCGCCAGCAGCGATCCAGGACAGGGGAGCACTGAAGCTTTCTTT. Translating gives CASSDPGQGSTEAFF. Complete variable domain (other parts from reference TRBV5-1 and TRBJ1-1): KAGVTQTPRYLIKTRGQQVTLSCSPISGHRSVSWYQQTPGQGLQFLFEYFSETQRNKGNFPGRFSGRQFSNSRSEMNVSTLELGDSALYLCASSDPGQGSTEAFFGQGTRLTVV.

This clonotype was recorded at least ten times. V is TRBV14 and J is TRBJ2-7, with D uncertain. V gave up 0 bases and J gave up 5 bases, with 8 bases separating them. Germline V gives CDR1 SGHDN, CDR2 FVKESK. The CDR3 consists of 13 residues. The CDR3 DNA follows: TGTGCCAGCAGCCAAGACCCATGGGACGAGCAGTACTTC. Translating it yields CASSQDPWDEQYF.

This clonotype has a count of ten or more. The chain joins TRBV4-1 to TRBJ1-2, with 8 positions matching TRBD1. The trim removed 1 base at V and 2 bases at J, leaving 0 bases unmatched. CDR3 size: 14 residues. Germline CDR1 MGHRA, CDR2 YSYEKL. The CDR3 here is CASSQGTGNYGYTF. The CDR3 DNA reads TGCGCCAGCAGCCAAGGGACAGGGAACTATGGCTACACCTTC.

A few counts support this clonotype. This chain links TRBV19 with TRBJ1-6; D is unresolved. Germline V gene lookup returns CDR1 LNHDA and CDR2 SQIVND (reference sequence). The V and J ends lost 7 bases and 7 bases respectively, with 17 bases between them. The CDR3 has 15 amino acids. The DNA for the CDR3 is TGTGCCAGTACGCGAGGCGGGATTGGAAATTCACCCCTCCACTTT. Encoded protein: CASTRGGIGNSPLHF.

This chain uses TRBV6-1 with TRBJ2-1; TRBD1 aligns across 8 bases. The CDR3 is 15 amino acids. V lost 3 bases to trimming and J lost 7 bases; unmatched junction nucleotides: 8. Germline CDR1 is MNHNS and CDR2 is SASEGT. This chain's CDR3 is CASSESGTGGNEQFF. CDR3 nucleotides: TGTGCCAGCAGTGAGTCTGGGACAGGAGGGAATGAGCAGTTCTTC.

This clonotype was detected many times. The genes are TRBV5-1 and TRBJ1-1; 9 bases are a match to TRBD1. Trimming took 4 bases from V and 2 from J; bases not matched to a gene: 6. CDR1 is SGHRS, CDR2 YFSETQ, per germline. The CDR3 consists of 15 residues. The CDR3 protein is CASSTLQGANTEAFF. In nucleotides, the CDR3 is TGCGCCAGCAGCACCTTACAGGGGGCTAACACTGAAGCTTTCTTT.

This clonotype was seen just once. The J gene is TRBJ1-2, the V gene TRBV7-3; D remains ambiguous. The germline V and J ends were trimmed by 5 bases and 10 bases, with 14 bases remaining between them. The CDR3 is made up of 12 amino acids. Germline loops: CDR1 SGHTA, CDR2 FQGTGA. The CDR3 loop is CASSPSPGDYTF. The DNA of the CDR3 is TGTGCCAGCAGCCCGAGCCCAGGAGACTACACCTTC.

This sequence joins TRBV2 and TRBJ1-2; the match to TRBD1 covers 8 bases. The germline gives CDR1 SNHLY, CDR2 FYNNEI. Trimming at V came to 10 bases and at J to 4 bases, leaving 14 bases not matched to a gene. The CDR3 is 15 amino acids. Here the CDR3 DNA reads TGTGCCACCAGCAGAGGCGACAGGGGACCCTATGGCTACACCTTC. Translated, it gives CATSRGDRGPYGYTF.

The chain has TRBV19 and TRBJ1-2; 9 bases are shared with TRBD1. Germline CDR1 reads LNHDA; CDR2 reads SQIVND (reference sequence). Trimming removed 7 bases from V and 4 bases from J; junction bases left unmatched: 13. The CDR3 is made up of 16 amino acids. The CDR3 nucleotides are TGTGCCAGTACCTCACCCCGGACAGGGGATACCTATGGCTACACCTTC. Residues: CASTSPRTGDTYGYTF.

For the CDR3, the DNA is TGTGCCAGCGACTTTCTCATCCGGGAGACCCAGTACTTC. This sequence encodes CASDFLIRETQYF. The chain uses TRBV7-3 and TRBJ2-5; D unclear. The CDR3 consists of 13 residues. Trimming shortened V by 8 bases and J by 5 bases, and 15 bases separated the two germline ends. Germline V gene sequence: CDR1 SGHTA, CDR2 FQGTGA.

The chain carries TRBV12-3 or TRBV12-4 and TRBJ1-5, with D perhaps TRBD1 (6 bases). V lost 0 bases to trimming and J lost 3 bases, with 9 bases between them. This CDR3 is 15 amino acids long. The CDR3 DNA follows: TGTGCCAGCAGTTTAGCTGAGGGGGACAATCAGCCCCAGCATTTT. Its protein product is CASSLAEGDNQPQHF.

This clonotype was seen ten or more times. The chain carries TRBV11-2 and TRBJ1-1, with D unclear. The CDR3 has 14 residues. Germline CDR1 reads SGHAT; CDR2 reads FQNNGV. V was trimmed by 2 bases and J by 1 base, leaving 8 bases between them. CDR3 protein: CASSLLVGNTEAFF. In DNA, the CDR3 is TGTGCCAGCAGCTTATTGGTAGGGAACACTGAAGCTTTCTTT. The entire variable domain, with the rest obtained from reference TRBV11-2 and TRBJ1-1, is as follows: EAGVAQSPRYKIIEKRQSVAFWCNPISGHATLYWYQQILGQGPKLLIQFQNNGVVDDSQLPKDRFSAERLKGVDSTLKIQPAKLEDSAVYLCASSLLVGNTEAFFGQGTRLTVV.

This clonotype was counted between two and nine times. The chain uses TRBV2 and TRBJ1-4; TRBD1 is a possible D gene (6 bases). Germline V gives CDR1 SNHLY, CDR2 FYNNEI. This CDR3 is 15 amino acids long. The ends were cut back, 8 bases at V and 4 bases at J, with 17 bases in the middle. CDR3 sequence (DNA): TGTGCCAGCGGTAGGGACGGGGGCTTTAATGAAAAACTGTTTTTT. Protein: CASGRDGGFNEKLFF.

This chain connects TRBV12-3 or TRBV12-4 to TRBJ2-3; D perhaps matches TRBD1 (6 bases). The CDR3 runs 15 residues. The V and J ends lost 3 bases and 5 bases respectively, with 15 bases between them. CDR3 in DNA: TGTGCCAGCAGTTTCTTTCCAGGGGCGATAGATACGCAGTATTTT. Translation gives CASSFFPGAIDTQYF.

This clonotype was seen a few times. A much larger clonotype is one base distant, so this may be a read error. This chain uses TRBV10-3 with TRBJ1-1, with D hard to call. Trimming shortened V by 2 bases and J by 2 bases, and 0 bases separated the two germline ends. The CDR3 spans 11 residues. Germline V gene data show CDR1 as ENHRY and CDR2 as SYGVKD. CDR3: CAISENTEAFF. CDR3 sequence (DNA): TGTGCCATCAGTGAGAACACTGAAGCTTTCTTT.

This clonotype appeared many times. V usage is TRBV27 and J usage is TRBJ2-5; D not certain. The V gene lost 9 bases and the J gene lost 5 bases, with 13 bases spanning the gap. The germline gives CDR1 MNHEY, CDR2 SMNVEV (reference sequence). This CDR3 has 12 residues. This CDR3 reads CASSLPGETQYF. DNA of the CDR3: TGTGCCAGTTCCCTCCCCGGGGAGACCCAGTACTTC.

The CDR3 region has the DNA TGTGCCAGTAGTGACCGGGACAGGGGCACCGGGGAGCTGTTTTTT. Its protein is CASSDRDRGTGELFF. V usage is TRBV19 and J usage is TRBJ2-2; TRBD1 matches at 10 bases. Trimming at V came to 5 bases and at J to 4 bases, leaving 4 bases not matched to a gene. Germline values: CDR1 LNHDA, CDR2 SQIVND (reference sequence). This CDR3 has 15 amino acids.

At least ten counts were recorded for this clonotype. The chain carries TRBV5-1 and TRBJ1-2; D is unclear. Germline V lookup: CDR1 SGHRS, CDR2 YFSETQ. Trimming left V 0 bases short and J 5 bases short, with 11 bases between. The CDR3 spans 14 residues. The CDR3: CASSLGVSTYGYTF. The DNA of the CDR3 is TGCGCCAGCAGCTTGGGGGTCAGCACTTATGGCTACACCTTC.

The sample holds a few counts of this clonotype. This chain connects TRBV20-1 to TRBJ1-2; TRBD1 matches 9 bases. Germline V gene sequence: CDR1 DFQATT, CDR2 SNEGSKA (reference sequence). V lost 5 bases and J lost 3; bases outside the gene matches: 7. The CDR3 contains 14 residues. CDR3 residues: CSAPTGGRDYGYTF. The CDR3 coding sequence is TGCAGTGCTCCTACAGGGGGCCGGGACTATGGCTACACCTTC.

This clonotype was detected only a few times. CDR3 region: CASSESKSGRGAADTQYF. CDR3 bases: TGCGCCAGCAGTGAGTCGAAGTCGGGGCGGGGGGCTGCAGATACGCAGTATTTT. V gene TRBV10-1 combines with J gene TRBJ2-3; TRBD2 agrees at 8 bases. CDR3 length: 18 amino acids. Trimming cost V 0 bases and J 4 bases; bases outside gene matches: 12. Germline lookup yields CDR1 WNHNN and CDR2 SYGVQD (reference sequence).

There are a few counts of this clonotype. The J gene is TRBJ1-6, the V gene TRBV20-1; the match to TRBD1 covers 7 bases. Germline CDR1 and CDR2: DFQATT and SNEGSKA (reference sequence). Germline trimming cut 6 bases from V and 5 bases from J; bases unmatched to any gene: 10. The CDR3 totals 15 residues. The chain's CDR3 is CSAPPPTGNNSPLHF. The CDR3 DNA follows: TGCAGTGCCCCACCCCCGACAGGGAATAATTCACCCCTCCACTTT.

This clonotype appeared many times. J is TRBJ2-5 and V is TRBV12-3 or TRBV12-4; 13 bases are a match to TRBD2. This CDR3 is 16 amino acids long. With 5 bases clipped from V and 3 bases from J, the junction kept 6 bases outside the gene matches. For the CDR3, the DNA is TGTGCCAGCAGTACGCGACTAGCGGGGGGAGAAGAGACCCAGTACTTC. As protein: CASSTRLAGGEETQYF.